What follows are 10 T cell receptor beta chains derived from one specimen sequenced in a study of PD-L1 blockade in urothelial cancer. Time point here: pretreatment peripheral blood. TCRdb's copy holds only in-frame clones and misses some; the assay was immunoSEQ multiplex PCR. The sample shows over 35,000 clones, 85% of them seen only once. The specimen comprised PBMCs, sampled around atezolizumab (anti-PD-L1) treatment. These receptors originate from a man at least 80 years old with urothelial cancer.

The V and J genes are TRBV27 and TRBJ2-6; no reliable D call. V lost 0 bases to trimming and J lost 2 bases, with 5 bases between them. This CDR3 comprises 15 residues. CDR1 MNHEY and CDR2 SMNVEV come from the germline V gene (reference sequence). DNA of the CDR3: TGTGCCAGCAGTTTATCGGCTGCTGGGGCCAACGTCCTGACTTTC. Translating it yields CASSLSAAGANVLTF.

The chain recombines TRBV12-5 with TRBJ2-5, with 8 bases identical to TRBD1. Losses at the gene ends were 6 bases for V and 1 base for J; bases not matched to a gene: 10. The CDR3 contains 16 residues. In germline, CDR1 is LGHNT, CDR2 FRNRAP. The CDR3 DNA is TGTGCTAGTGGCCGAGGACAGGGCAAAGGCCAAGAGACCCAGTACTTC. Its protein is CASGRGQGKGQETQYF.

The CDR3 DNA is TGCGCCAGCAGCTTGGCGGGCCAGGGGCTGACAGAGACCCAGTACTTC. Translation gives CASSLAGQGLTETQYF. The gene calls are TRBV5-1 and TRBJ2-5; tentative D call: TRBD1 (6 bases). The ends were cut back, 0 bases at V and 4 bases at J, with 16 bases in the middle. The CDR3 has 16 amino acids. Germline CDR1 is SGHRS and CDR2 is YFSETQ.

V and J are TRBV5-1 and TRBJ2-2, with D perhaps TRBD1 (6 bases). V shed 6 bases and J shed 3 bases, with 15 bases lying between them. This CDR3 region has 15 residues. Germline V lookup: CDR1 SGHRS, CDR2 YFSETQ. CDR3 amino acids: CASTEGTTDTGELFF. The CDR3 DNA sequence: TGCGCCAGCACAGAGGGGACAACCGACACCGGGGAGCTGTTTTTT. Full variable domain (missing parts from reference TRBV5-1 and TRBJ2-2): KAGVTQTPRYLIKTRGQQVTLSCSPISGHRSVSWYQQTPGQGLQFLFEYFSETQRNKGNFPGRFSGRQFSNSRSEMNVSTLELGDSALYLCASTEGTTDTGELFFGEGSRLTVL.

V and J are TRBV20-1 and TRBJ1-1; perhaps TRBD1 as D (6 bases). This CDR3 contains 11 residues. Germline V lookup: CDR1 DFQATT, CDR2 SNEGSKA (reference sequence). The DNA of the CDR3 is TGCAGGGGCGTTGAAGGGGGAACGGCTTTCTTT. Translated, it gives CRGVEGGTAFF.

This chain links TRBV15 with TRBJ1-2; 10 nucleotides line up with TRBD1. The V segment lost 0 bases and the J segment 4 bases; nucleotides outside the gene matches: 2. The V gene's germline CDR1 is LNHNV and CDR2 YYDKDF (reference sequence). The CDR3 covers 15 residues. CDR3 sequence (DNA): TGTGCCACCAGCAGAGACGGGACAGGGGTCTATGGCTACACCTTC. Its translation is CATSRDGTGVYGYTF.

This clone is a singleton in its sample. The chain couples TRBV14 to TRBJ2-5, with D perhaps TRBD2 (5 bases). CDR3 length: 16 amino acids. V lost 0 bases and J 5 bases, leaving 16 bases between the germline ends. The germline CDR1 and CDR2 sequences are SGHDN and FVKESK. This CDR3 is CASSQDWARGWETQYF. The CDR3 nucleotides read TGTGCCAGCAGCCAAGATTGGGCCCGGGGATGGGAGACCCAGTACTTC.

This chain uses TRBV29-1 with TRBJ2-3, with TRBD2 identical over 7 bases. Germline V CDR1 and CDR2: SQVTM, ANQGSEA. The J segment lost 4 bases and the V segment lost 3 bases, leaving 7 bases of the junction unmatched. This CDR3 spans 14 amino acids. The DNA for the CDR3 is TGCAGCGTTGATCCGCGGGAGTCCTCAGATACGCAGTATTTT. It yields the protein CSVDPRESSDTQYF.

The V gene is TRBV5-6, the J gene TRBJ1-1; maybe TRBD1 (6 bases). Germline V gene data show CDR1 as SGHDT and CDR2 as YYEEEE. Deletions cut 2 bases from V and 0 bases from J, with 20 bases between. The CDR3 runs to 18 residues. CDR3 DNA sequence: TGTGCCAGCAGCTTCGGTGGGGGGGGGCGTTACATGAACACTGAAGCTTTCTTT. It specifies CASSFGGGGRYMNTEAFF.

The table lists this clone with a count of one. The CDR3 reads CASSYGTGNTGELFF. CDR3 nucleotide sequence: TGTGCCAGTAGTTACGGGACAGGGAACACCGGGGAGCTGTTTTTT. V usage is TRBV19 and J usage is TRBJ2-2; 8 bases are a match to TRBD1. The CDR3 is 15 amino acids. Per germline, CDR1 LNHDA and CDR2 SQIVND (reference sequence). V was clipped by 5 bases and J by 1 base; unmatched bases: 3.